This TCR beta chain stems from a study of T cells in Graves' hyperthyroidism and ophthalmopathy. The investigators amplified TCR beta CDR3 regions from RNA transcripts. The HTBI primer set was used in a first-round RT-PCR of the TCR CDR3. TCRdb fed the multiplex PCR reads into MiXCR, producing one record per CDR3 protein. The data hold 500,000 to 550,000 distinct CDR3 sequences, with approximately 20% observed a single time. Exclusion criteria comprised uncontrolled infection, other autoimmune disease, pregnancy or lactation. CDR1 and CDR2 (germline): MNHNS, SASEGT. This CDR3 is 14 amino acids long. V was clipped by 5 bases and J by 3 bases; unmatched bases: 7.

The clonotype comes from a man aged 35 to 55 with Graves' ophthalmopathy. The sequencing sample was made of blood. This chain links TRBV6-1 with TRBJ2-7, with 7 positions matching TRBD1. The CDR3 reads CASSNRGRVYEQYF. The DNA for the CDR3 is TGTGCCAGCAGTAACAGGGGAAGGGTCTACGAGCAGTACTTC.